This TCR beta chain stems from a study of shared clonotypes between healthy human individuals. Looking at the study overall: The cohort comprised a couple of women and a few men. Their ages spanned 18 to 49 years. Each donor's CD8 memory used one plate, CD8 naive two, each CD4 subset three.

CD8 cells regarded as naive lacked CD45RO, were positively chosen for CCR7, and omitted terminally differentiated effector memory CD45RA+ cells. The V and J ends lost 3 bases and 4 bases respectively, with 6 bases between them. This CDR3 is 11 amino acids long. The germline gives CDR1 DFQATT, CDR2 SNEGSKA (reference sequence). Deep was the level used in running the assay. The protocol was immunoSEQ multiplex PCR, while the TCRdb copy is restricted to in-frame clones and leaves out a portion. Among around 2,000,000 clones, 85% to 95% were seen once, and the ten largest hold about 1.1%. Sequenced sample: naive CD8+ T cells sorted from blood. This chain connects TRBV20-1 to TRBJ1-2; D uncertain. The source is a young man in good health. The CDR3 spells CSASSSYGYTF. Written as DNA, the CDR3 is TGCAGTGCTAGCAGTAGCTATGGCTACACCTTC.